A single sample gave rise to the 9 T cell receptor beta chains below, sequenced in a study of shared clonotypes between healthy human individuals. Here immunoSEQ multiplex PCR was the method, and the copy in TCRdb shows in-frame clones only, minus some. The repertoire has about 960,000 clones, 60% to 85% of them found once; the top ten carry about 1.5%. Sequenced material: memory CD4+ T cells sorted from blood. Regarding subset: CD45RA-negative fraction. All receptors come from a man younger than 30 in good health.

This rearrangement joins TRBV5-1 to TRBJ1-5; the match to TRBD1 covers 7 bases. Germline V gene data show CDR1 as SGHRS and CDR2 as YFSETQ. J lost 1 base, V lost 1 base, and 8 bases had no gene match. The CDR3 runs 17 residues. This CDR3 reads CASSLNTYRGSNQPQHF. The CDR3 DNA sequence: TGCGCCAGCAGCTTGAATACCTACAGGGGAAGCAATCAGCCCCAGCATTTT.

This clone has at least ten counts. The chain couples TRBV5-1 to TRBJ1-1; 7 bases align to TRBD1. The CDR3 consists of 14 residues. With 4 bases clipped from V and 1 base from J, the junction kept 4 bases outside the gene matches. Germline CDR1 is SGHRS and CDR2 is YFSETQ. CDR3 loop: CASSQGQTNTEAFF. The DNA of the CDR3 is TGCGCCAGCAGCCAGGGACAGACGAACACTGAAGCTTTCTTT. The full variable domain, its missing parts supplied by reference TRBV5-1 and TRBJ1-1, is KAGVTQTPRYLIKTRGQQVTLSCSPISGHRSVSWYQQTPGQGLQFLFEYFSETQRNKGNFPGRFSGRQFSNSRSEMNVSTLELGDSALYLCASSQGQTNTEAFFGQGTRLTVV.

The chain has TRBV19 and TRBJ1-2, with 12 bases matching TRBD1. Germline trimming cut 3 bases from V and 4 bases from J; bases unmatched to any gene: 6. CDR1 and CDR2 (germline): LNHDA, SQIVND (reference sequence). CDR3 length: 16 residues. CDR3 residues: CASSISGTGGAYGYTF. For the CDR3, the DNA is TGTGCCAGTAGTATTTCGGGGACAGGGGGCGCCTATGGCTACACCTTC.

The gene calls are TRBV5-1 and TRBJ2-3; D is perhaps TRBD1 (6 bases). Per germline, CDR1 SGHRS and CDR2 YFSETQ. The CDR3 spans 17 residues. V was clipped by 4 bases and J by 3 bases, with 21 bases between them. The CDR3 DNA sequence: TGCGCCAGCAGCCTGGGGGTCACAGGGTTAGGAACAGATACGCAGTATTTT. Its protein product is CASSLGVTGLGTDTQYF.

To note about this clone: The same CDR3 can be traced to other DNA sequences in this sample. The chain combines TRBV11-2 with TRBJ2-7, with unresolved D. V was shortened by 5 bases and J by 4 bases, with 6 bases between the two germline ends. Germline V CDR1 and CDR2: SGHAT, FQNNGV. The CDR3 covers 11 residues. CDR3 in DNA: TGTGCCAGCAGCCGATCGTACGAGCAGTACTTC. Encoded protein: CASSRSYEQYF.

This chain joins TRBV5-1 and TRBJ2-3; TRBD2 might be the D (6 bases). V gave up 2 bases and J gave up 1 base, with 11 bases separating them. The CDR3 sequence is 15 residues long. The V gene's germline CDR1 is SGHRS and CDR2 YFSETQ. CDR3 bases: TGCGCCAGCAGCTTATCGGGACTTCGCACAGATACGCAGTATTTT. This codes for CASSLSGLRTDTQYF.

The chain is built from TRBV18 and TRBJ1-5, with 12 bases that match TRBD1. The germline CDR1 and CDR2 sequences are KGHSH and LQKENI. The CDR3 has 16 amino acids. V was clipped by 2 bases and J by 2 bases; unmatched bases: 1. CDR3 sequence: CASSPGTGGRNQPQHF. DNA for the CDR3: TGTGCCAGCTCACCAGGGACAGGGGGCCGCAATCAGCCCCAGCATTTT.

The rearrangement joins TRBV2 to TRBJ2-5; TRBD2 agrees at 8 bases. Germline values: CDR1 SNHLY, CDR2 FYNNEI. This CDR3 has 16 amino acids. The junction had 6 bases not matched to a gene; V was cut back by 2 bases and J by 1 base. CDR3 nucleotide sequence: TGTGCCAGCAGTGAATATCAGCGGGGGACCCAAGAGACCCAGTACTTC. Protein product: CASSEYQRGTQETQYF.

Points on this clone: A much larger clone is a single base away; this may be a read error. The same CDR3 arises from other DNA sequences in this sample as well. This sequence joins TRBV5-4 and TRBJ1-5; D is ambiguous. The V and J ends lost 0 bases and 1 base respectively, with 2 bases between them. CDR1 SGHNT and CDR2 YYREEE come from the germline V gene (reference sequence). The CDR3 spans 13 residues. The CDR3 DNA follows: TGTGCCAGCAGCTTGGACAGCAATCAGCCCCAGCATTTT. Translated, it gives CASSLDSNQPQHF.